The entry below gives a single TCR beta chain sequence along with its context. The data are from a study of CD8 T cells in Susac syndrome. Reverse transcription of 0.5 to 1 ug RNA used random hexamers. TCRdb re-analysed the immunoSEQ multiplex PCR reads in MiXCR, keeping a single row per CDR3 protein. In the table there are 250,000 to 350,000 distinct CDR3 sequences, more than 75% of which are singletons. Germline V gives CDR1 GTSNPN, CDR2 SVGIG (reference sequence). J gave up 9 bases and V 5 bases, and 21 bases lay outside the gene matches. The CDR3 totals 16 residues. The sequenced target, TCR beta, came from blood CD8+ and CD4+ T cells.

The chain has TRBV30 and TRBJ1-2; 7 bases fit TRBD1. The sequenced sample consisted of CD8+ T cells from PBMCs. This clonotype was sampled from a human donor with multiple sclerosis. This chain's CDR3 is CAWEGAAENPNLSYTF. The CDR3 DNA reads as TGTGCCTGGGAGGGGGCAGCAGAAAACCCGAATCTAAGCTACACCTTC.